The clone carrying this TCR beta chain was seen repeatedly, ten times or more. The antigen is unknown. CDR1 is SGHAT and CDR2 is FQNNGV in the germline V gene. The CDR3 is 15 amino acids. V lost 1 base to trimming and J lost 0 bases, with 9 bases between them. TCRdb reprocessed the RT-PCR reads with MiXCR, giving one entry per CDR3 protein. The sample has 650,000 or so distinct CDR3 sequences; 14% are singletons. This record belongs to a study of response to subunit inactivated influenza vaccine. Study findings and constraints: Only a handful of new T cells, the authors suggested, are recruited with each seasonal influenza vaccination.

This clonotype was obtained from a middle-aged man who received an inactivated influenza vaccine. V usage is TRBV11-2 and J usage is TRBJ2-5, with D unclear. Sequencing was performed on PBMCs from blood, taken less than 15 days before vaccination. CDR3 DNA: TGTGCCAGCAGCTTAGTTAGGGCAGACCAAGAGACCCAGTACTTC. As protein: CASSLVRADQETQYF. Full variable domain (rest looked up from reference TRBV11-2 and TRBJ2-5): EAGVAQSPRYKIIEKRQSVAFWCNPISGHATLYWYQQILGQGPKLLIQFQNNGVVDDSQLPKDRFSAERLKGVDSTLKIQPAKLEDSAVYLCASSLVRADQETQYFGPGTRLLVL.